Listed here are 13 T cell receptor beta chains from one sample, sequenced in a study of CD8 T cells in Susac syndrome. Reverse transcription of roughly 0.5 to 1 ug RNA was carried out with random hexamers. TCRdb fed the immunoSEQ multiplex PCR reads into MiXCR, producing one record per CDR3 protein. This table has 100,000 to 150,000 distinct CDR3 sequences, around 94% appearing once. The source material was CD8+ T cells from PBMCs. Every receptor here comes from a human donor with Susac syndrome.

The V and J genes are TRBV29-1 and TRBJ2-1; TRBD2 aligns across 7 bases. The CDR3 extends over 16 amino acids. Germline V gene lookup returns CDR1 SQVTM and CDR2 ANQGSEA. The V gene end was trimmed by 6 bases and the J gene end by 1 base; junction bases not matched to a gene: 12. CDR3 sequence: CSVISGAIFSYNEQFF. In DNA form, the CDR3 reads TGCAGCGTGATCAGCGGGGCCATCTTTTCCTACAATGAGCAGTTCTTC.

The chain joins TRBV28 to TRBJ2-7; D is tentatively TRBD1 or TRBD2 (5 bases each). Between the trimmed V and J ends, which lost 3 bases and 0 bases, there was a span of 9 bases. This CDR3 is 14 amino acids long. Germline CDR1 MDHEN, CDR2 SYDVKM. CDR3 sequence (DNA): TGTGCCAGCAGTTTGGGACGGAGCTCCTACGAGCAGTACTTC. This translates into CASSLGRSSYEQYF.

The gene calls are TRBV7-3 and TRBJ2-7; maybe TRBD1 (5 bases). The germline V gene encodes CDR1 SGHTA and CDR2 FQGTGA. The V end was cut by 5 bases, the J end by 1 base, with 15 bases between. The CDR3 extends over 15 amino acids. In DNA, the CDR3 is TGTGCCAGCAGCCCGCGCCAAACAGGATCCTACGAGCAGTACTTC. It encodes CASSPRQTGSYEQYF. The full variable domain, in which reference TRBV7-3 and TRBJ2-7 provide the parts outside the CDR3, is GAGVSQTPSNKVTEKGKYVELRCDPISGHTALYWYRQSLGQGPEFLIYFQGTGAADDSGLPNDRFFAVRPEGSVSTLKIQRTERGDSAVYLCASSPRQTGSYEQYFGPGTRLTVT.

The CDR3 nucleotides are TGTGCCAGCAGTCGCACGGTTGATAGCAATCAGCCCCAGCATTTT. This gives the protein CASSRTVDSNQPQHF. V is TRBV12-3 or TRBV12-4 and J is TRBJ1-5; D unclear. V was cut by 5 bases and J by 0 bases, with 11 bases left in between. This CDR3 has 15 amino acids.

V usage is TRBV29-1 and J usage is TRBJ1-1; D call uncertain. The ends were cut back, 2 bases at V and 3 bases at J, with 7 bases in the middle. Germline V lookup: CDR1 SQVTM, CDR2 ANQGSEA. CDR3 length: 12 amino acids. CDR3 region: CSVEWSDTEAFF. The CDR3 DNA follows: TGCAGCGTTGAATGGTCGGACACTGAAGCTTTCTTT.

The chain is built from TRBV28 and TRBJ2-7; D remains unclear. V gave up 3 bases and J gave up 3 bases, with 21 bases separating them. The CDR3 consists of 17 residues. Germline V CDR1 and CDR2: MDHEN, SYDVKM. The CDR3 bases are TGTGCCAGCAGTTTTCTTGCTGTGGGGTCTGCTCACTACGAGCAGTACTTC. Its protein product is CASSFLAVGSAHYEQYF.

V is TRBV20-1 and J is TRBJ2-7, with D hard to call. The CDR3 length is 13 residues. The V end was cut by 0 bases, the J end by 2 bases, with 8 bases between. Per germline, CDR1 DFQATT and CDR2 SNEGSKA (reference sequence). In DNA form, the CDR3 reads TGCAGTGCTAGAGATGGTGCCACCTACGAGCAGTACTTC. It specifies CSARDGATYEQYF.

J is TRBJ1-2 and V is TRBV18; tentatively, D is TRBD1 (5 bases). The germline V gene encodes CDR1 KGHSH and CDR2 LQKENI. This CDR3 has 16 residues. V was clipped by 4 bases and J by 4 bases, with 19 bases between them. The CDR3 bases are TGTGCCAGCTCACTGTTGGAACAGGAACCCCTCTATGGCTACACCTTC. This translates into CASSLLEQEPLYGYTF.

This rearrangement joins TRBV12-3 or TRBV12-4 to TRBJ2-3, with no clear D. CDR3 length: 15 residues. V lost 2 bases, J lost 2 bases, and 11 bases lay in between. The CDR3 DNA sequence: TGTGCCAGCAGTTTACCGAGCCGGCCCACAGATACGCAGTATTTT. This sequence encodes CASSLPSRPTDTQYF.

The CDR3 is CAWSEVEGDYEQYF. The CDR3 coding sequence is TGTGCCTGGAGCGAAGTCGAGGGCGACTACGAGCAGTACTTC. The chain is built from TRBV30 and TRBJ2-7; TRBD2 might be the D (5 bases). There are 14 residues in the CDR3. CDR1 is GTSNPN, CDR2 SVGIG, per germline (reference sequence). Between the trimmed V and J ends, which lost 3 bases and 3 bases, there was a span of 15 bases.

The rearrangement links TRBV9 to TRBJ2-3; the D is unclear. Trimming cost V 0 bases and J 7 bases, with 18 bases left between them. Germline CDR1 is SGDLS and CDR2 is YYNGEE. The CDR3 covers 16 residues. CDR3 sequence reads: CASSVDSLATPHTQYF. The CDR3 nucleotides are TGTGCCAGCAGCGTAGACAGTTTGGCTACCCCCCATACGCAGTATTTT.

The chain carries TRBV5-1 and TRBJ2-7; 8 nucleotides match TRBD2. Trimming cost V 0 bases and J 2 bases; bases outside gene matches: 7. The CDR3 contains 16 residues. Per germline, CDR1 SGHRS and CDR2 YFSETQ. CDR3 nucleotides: TGCGCCAGCAGCTTGGCCGGGGGGGCGCGTCCCTACGAGCAGTACTTC. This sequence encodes CASSLAGGARPYEQYF.

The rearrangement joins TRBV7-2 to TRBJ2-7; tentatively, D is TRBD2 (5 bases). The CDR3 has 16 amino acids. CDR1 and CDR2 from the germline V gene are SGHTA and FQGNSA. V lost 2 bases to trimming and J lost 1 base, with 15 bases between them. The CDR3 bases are TGTGCCAGCAGCTTAATCTCGGGGAGCACTTCCTACGAGCAGTACTTC. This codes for CASSLISGSTSYEQYF.